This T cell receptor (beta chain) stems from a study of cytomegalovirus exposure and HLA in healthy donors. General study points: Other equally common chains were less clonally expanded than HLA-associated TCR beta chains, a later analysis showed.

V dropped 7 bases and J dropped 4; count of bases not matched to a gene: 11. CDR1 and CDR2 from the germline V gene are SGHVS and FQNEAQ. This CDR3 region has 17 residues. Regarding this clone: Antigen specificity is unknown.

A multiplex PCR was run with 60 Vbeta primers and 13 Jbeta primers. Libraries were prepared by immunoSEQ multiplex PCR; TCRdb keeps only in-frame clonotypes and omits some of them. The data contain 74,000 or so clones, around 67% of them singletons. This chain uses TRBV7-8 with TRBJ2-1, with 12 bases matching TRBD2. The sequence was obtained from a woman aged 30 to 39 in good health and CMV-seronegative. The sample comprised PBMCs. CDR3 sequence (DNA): TGTGCCAGCACCCAAATTCTAGCGGGGGGGCCTTACAATGAGCAGTTCTTC. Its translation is CASTQILAGGPYNEQFF.